This TCR beta chain was recovered during a study of T cell repertoires in cytomegalovirus infection. This clonotype was found a few times. Its target is not known. TCRdb reprocessed the reads with MiXCR, giving one entry per CDR3 protein. The table has approximately 1,000,000 distinct CDR3 sequences, approximately 31% seen once; the top ten hold about an eighth. Germline CDR1 is MNHNY and CDR2 is SVGAGI (reference sequence). V lost 9 bases, J lost 4 bases, and 19 bases lay in between. The CDR3 runs to 15 residues. The TCR comes from a human donor in good health (CMV status not recorded). Some clones in this sample may be carry-over from other donors' samples. The rearrangement uses TRBV6-6 and TRBJ1-5; TRBD1 is a possible D gene (6 bases). The source was cultured CD8+ T cells from PBMCs, collected from culture after CMV antigen stimulation. The chain's CDR3 is CASIGGPGGNQPQHF. The DNA of the CDR3 is TGTGCCAGTATTGGGGGGCCCGGGGGAAATCAGCCCCAGCATTTT.